This entry lists 22 T cell receptor beta chains sequenced from one sample in a study of a mutant IDH1 vaccine in newly diagnosed glioma. The time point was: week 35, safety follow-up. A 20-mer mutant IDH1 peptide at 300 ug was injected subcutaneously with topical imiquimod. Assay: immunoSEQ multiplex PCR; the TCRdb copy retains only in-frame clones and omits some. The table records tens of thousands of clones, about four fifths of them present only once. These receptors have no known antigen. The source material was PBMCs, sampled from a glioma patient whose treatment included an IDH1 peptide vaccine. These receptors all come from a man between 35 and 55 years old with glioma.

The chain employs TRBV19 and TRBJ1-1; D not resolved. Germline CDR1 is LNHDA and CDR2 is SQIVND (reference sequence). CDR3 length equals 14 residues. The germline V and J ends were trimmed by 5 bases and 1 base, with 11 bases remaining between them. CDR3 sequence: CASSVDPSNTEAFF. Here the CDR3 DNA reads TGTGCCAGTAGTGTCGACCCCTCGAACACTGAAGCTTTCTTT.

V is TRBV7-3 and J is TRBJ2-1, with 11 bases identical to TRBD1. The CDR3 sequence is 15 residues long. CDR1 is SGHTA and CDR2 is FQGTGA in the germline V gene. Trimming at V came to 2 bases and at J to 7 bases, leaving 4 bases not matched to a gene. DNA of the CDR3: TGTGCCAGCAGCTTATTAGGACAGGGGGCGAATGAGCAGTTCTTC. As protein: CASSLLGQGANEQFF.

V usage is TRBV10-2 and J usage is TRBJ2-3, with 8 bases matching TRBD2. This CDR3 is built from 16 residues. Losses at the gene ends were 2 bases for V and 2 bases for J; bases not matched to a gene: 6. Germline-derived CDR1 and CDR2 are WSHSY and SAAADI. CDR3 sequence (DNA): TGCGCCAGCAGTGAGGAAGCGGGGGAGATCACAGATACGCAGTATTTT. This gives the protein CASSEEAGEITDTQYF.

This clone was counted a single time. This chain connects TRBV27 to TRBJ2-7; D tentatively reads TRBD1 or TRBD2 (5 bases each). The CDR3 has 15 residues. V was cut by 3 bases and J by 0 bases, with 12 bases left in between. The germline V gene encodes CDR1 MNHEY and CDR2 SMNVEV (reference sequence). DNA for the CDR3: TGTGCCAGCAGTTTGGCCGGGACCGTCTCCTACGAGCAGTACTTC. It translates to CASSLAGTVSYEQYF.

This clone has only a few counts. This chain joins TRBV4-2 and TRBJ2-2; a possible D gene is TRBD1 (6 bases). The CDR3 sequence is 16 residues long. With 4 bases removed from V and 4 bases from J, the gap between germline ends came to 16 bases. The germline CDR1 and CDR2 sequences are LGHNA and YNFKEQ. CDR3 DNA: TGTGCCAGCAGCCCCTCACCCGGGACATCCACCGGGGAGCTGTTTTTT. The encoded protein is CASSPSPGTSTGELFF.

This clone showed up just once. The V gene is TRBV7-2, the J gene TRBJ1-2; 9 nucleotides align to TRBD1. The CDR3 covers 14 residues. Unmatched junction bases numbered 5, after V lost 1 base and J lost 8 bases. Germline V gives CDR1 SGHTA, CDR2 FQGNSA. CDR3 sequence (DNA): TGTGCCAGCAGCTTAGGAGGGACAGGGCTCGGCTACACCTTC. Its translation: CASSLGGTGLGYTF.

The V call is TRBV29-1, the J call TRBJ2-7; possibly TRBD1 for D (5 bases). This CDR3 has 12 amino acids. V dropped 7 bases and J dropped 0 bases, with 10 bases sitting between them. Germline V gives CDR1 SQVTM, CDR2 ANQGSEA. In nucleotides, the CDR3 is TGCAGCGGCGGACATGTCTCCTACGAGCAGTACTTC. The encoded protein is CSGGHVSYEQYF.

V and J are TRBV7-9 and TRBJ2-5, with TRBD2 matching over 10 bases. Losses at the gene ends were 2 bases for V and 1 base for J; bases not matched to a gene: 13. Germline CDR1 SEHNR, CDR2 FQNEAQ (reference sequence). The CDR3 runs to 19 residues. CDR3: CASSLLDRLAGAIQETQYF. CDR3 coding DNA: TGTGCCAGCAGCTTACTTGATCGGCTAGCGGGGGCCATCCAAGAGACCCAGTACTTC.

The chain couples TRBV28 to TRBJ2-2; TRBD1 agrees at 9 bases. V lost 4 bases and J lost 1; bases outside the gene matches: 4. Germline V gene sequence: CDR1 MDHEN, CDR2 SYDVKM. The CDR3 is 16 amino acids. The CDR3 bases are TGTGCCAGCAGTTCTCCGGGACAGGGGAACACCGGGGAGCTGTTTTTT. It codes for CASSSPGQGNTGELFF.

The CDR3 here is CASTGLVNSPLHF. CDR3 nucleotides: TGTGCCAGCACAGGGTTGGTTAATTCACCCCTCCACTTT. The J gene is TRBJ1-6, the V gene TRBV6-5; TRBD1 might be the D (5 bases). V was clipped by 7 bases and J by 6 bases, with 10 bases between them. Germline V gene lookup returns CDR1 MNHEY and CDR2 SVGAGI. The CDR3 has 13 residues.

This clone turned up a few times. This chain uses TRBV10-3 with TRBJ1-5; TRBD1 is a possible D gene (5 bases). This CDR3 comprises 14 residues. Per the germline V gene, CDR1 is ENHRY and CDR2 is SYGVKD. With 2 bases removed from V and 5 bases from J, the gap between germline ends came to 10 bases. This CDR3 reads CAISEAGGDQPQHF. The CDR3 DNA reads TGTGCCATCAGTGAGGCTGGGGGTGATCAGCCCCAGCATTTT.

The chain joins TRBV7-2 to TRBJ2-1; 13 nucleotides match TRBD2. CDR3 length: 18 residues. The V segment lost 5 bases and the J segment 4 bases; nucleotides outside the gene matches: 11. The germline V gene encodes CDR1 SGHTA and CDR2 FQGNSA. As DNA, the CDR3 is TGTGCCAGCAGCCCCCGACTAGCGGGAGGCCTGGGGTACAATGAGCAGTTCTTC. As protein: CASSPRLAGGLGYNEQFF.

The V and J genes are TRBV7-9 and TRBJ2-3, with 8 bases aligning to TRBD2. J was trimmed by 4 bases and V by 8 bases; bases with no gene match: 11. Germline values: CDR1 SEHNR, CDR2 FQNEAQ (reference sequence). This CDR3 has 15 residues. CDR3 in amino acids: CASQMGAGGADTQYF. The CDR3 nucleotides are TGTGCCAGCCAGATGGGGGCGGGAGGCGCAGATACGCAGTATTTT.

DNA for the CDR3: TGTGCCAGCAGTTTTGTTAGCAATCAGCCCCAGCATTTT. Its translation is CASSFVSNQPQHF. The chain is built from TRBV28 and TRBJ1-5; no clear D. With 3 bases removed from V and 0 bases from J, the gap between germline ends came to 3 bases. Germline assignment: CDR1 MDHEN and CDR2 SYDVKM. The CDR3 has 13 amino acids.

This clone has a handful of counts. The chain couples TRBV2 to TRBJ1-5; D is possibly TRBD1 (6 bases). V was shortened by 4 bases and J by 6 bases, with 10 bases between the two germline ends. This CDR3 is built from 13 residues. From germline, CDR1 is SNHLY and CDR2 FYNNEI. The CDR3 nucleotides are TGTGCCAGCAGTGGGGGACAAGTTCAGCCCCAGCATTTT. The encoded protein is CASSGGQVQPQHF. The full variable domain, completed using reference TRBV2 and TRBJ1-5, is EPEVTQTPSHQVTQMGQEVILRCVPISNHLYFYWYRQILGQKVEFLVSFYNNEISEKSEIFDDQFSVERPDGSNFTLKIRSTKLEDSAMYFCASSGGQVQPQHFGDGTRLSIL.

The sample holds a few counts of this clone. This chain uses TRBV28 with TRBJ1-5, with a possible D match to TRBD1 (6 bases). Germline V gene data show CDR1 as MDHEN and CDR2 as SYDVKM. V lost 0 bases, J lost 5 bases, and 11 bases lay in between. The CDR3 length is 15 residues. The DNA for the CDR3 is TGTGCCAGCAGTTTATGGGGGGGCCGGGATCAGCCCCAGCATTTT. It codes for CASSLWGGRDQPQHF.

In its sample, this clone was seen once. An end of the junction differs from the germline gene, which may be a read error. The V call is TRBV7-7, the J call TRBJ2-1; D may be TRBD1 (6 bases). This CDR3 comprises 15 residues. Germline V lookup: CDR1 SSHAT, CDR2 FNYEAQ (reference sequence). Here the CDR3 DNA reads TGTGCTAGCAGTCCAGCCACAGGGCGCGGTGTTGAGCAGTTCTTC. The encoded protein is CASSPATGRGVEQFF.

V gene TRBV7-2 combines with J gene TRBJ2-5; no reliable D call. V lost 5 bases and J lost 2, with 21 bases in between. Germline V gives CDR1 SGHTA, CDR2 FQGNSA. CDR3 length: 17 residues. The CDR3 DNA sequence: TGTGCCAGCAGCCTCGGGCAACGGACCGGCAGACAAGAGACCCAGTACTTC. This sequence encodes CASSLGQRTGRQETQYF.

This sequence joins TRBV11-2 and TRBJ1-2; no firm D call. Germline loops: CDR1 SGHAT, CDR2 FQNNGV. The germline V and J ends were trimmed by 3 bases and 6 bases, with 17 bases remaining between them. CDR3 length equals 15 residues. DNA for the CDR3: TGTGCCAGCAGCTTCAATACTCATTGGGGTGATGGCTACACCTTC. Translating gives CASSFNTHWGDGYTF. Together with reference TRBV11-2 and TRBJ1-2, the CDR3 gives the full variable domain: EAGVAQSPRYKIIEKRQSVAFWCNPISGHATLYWYQQILGQGPKLLIQFQNNGVVDDSQLPKDRFSAERLKGVDSTLKIQPAKLEDSAVYLCASSFNTHWGDGYTFGSGTRLTVV.

V and J are TRBV27 and TRBJ2-3; perhaps TRBD2 as D (7 bases). CDR3 size: 16 residues. From germline, CDR1 is MNHEY and CDR2 SMNVEV (reference sequence). Trimming shortened V by 5 bases and J by 2 bases, and 17 bases separated the two germline ends. The DNA for the CDR3 is TGTGCCAGCAGTCCATCGGCGGGGGACAACACAGATACGCAGTATTTT. Amino acids: CASSPSAGDNTDTQYF.

The chain carries TRBV13 and TRBJ2-1; TRBD1 aligns across 12 bases. This CDR3 has 15 residues. In germline, CDR1 is PRHDT, CDR2 FYEKMQ (reference sequence). V was pared by 5 bases and J by 7 bases, with 6 bases of the junction left unmatched. The CDR3 region is CASSLGQGARNEQFF. CDR3 in DNA: TGTGCCAGCAGCCTGGGACAGGGGGCGAGGAATGAGCAGTTCTTC.

This clone was found a few times. This chain connects TRBV15 to TRBJ1-1, with a weak D call TRBD1 (5 bases). The V end was cut by 3 bases, the J end by 11 bases, with 16 bases between. Germline V gene sequence: CDR1 LNHNV, CDR2 YYDKDF (reference sequence). This CDR3 spans 13 amino acids. The CDR3 sequence is CATSRVDTWEAFF. CDR3 sequence (DNA): TGTGCCACCAGCAGGGTGGACACTTGGGAGGCTTTCTTT.